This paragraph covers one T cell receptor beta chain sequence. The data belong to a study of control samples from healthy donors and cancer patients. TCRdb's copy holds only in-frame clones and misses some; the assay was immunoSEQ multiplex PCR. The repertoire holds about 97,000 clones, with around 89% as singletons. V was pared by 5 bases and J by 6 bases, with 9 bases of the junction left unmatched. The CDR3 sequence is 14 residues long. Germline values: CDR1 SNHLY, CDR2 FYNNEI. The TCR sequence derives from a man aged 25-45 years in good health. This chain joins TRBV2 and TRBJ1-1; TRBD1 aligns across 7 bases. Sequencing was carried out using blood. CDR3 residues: CASSQGGADSEAFF. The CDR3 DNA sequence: TGTGCCAGCAGTCAAGGGGGCGCGGACTCTGAAGCTTTCTTT.